The next 9 T cell receptor beta chains were all read from a single sample in a study of Graves' ophthalmopathy and Graves' hyperthyroidism. Beta-chain TCR CDR3 regions were amplified from RNA transcripts. HTBI primers were used in a first-round RT-PCR, which preceded a second-round multiplex PCR. TCRdb re-called the multiplex PCR reads with MiXCR, one entry per CDR3 protein. The table shows 600,000 to 950,000 distinct CDR3 sequences, with 35% to 50% occurring only once. Source material: peripheral blood. The receptors stem from an adult man with Graves' ophthalmopathy.

A few counts support this clonotype. This chain connects TRBV6-2 or TRBV6-3 to TRBJ1-6; no reliable D call. V was trimmed by 7 bases and J by 0 bases, leaving 10 bases between them. Germline lookup yields CDR1 MNHEY and CDR2 SVGEGT. The CDR3 spans 15 residues. CDR3 sequence reads: CASNKQSSYNSPLHF. CDR3 nucleotide sequence: TGTGCCAGCAACAAACAGAGCTCCTATAATTCACCCCTCCACTTT.

This clonotype was counted many times. The chain links TRBV7-9 to TRBJ1-2; D uncertain. Trimming pared 3 bases from V and 0 bases from J, leaving 8 bases between. CDR3 length equals 14 residues. Germline CDR1 reads SEHNR; CDR2 reads FQNEAQ (reference sequence). The CDR3 sequence is CASSFWEANYGYTF. The CDR3 bases are TGTGCCAGCAGCTTCTGGGAGGCTAACTATGGCTACACCTTC. The full variable domain, completed using reference TRBV7-9 and TRBJ1-2, is DTGVSQNPRHKITKRGQNVTFRCDPISEHNRLYWYRQTLGQGPEFLTYFQNEAQLEKSRLLSDRFSAERPKGSFSTLEIQRTEQGDSAMYLCASSFWEANYGYTFGSGTRLTVV.

This clonotype was seen many times. The V and J genes are TRBV15 and TRBJ2-7; TRBD2 is a possible D gene (5 bases). Germline assignment: CDR1 LNHNV and CDR2 YYDKDF (reference sequence). This CDR3 has 14 residues. V lost 0 bases, J lost 5 bases, and 11 bases lay in between. In nucleotides, the CDR3 is TGTGCCACCAGCAGAGAGAGAGGGAAGGACGAGCAGTACTTC. This translates into CATSRERGKDEQYF. Full variable domain (remainder filled in from reference TRBV15 and TRBJ2-7): DAMVIQNPRYQVTQFGKPVTLSCSQTLNHNVMYWYQQKSSQAPKLLFHYYDKDFNNEADTPDNFQSRRPNTSFCFLDIRSPGLGDTAMYLCATSRERGKDEQYFGPGTRLTVT.

The sample holds many counts of this clonotype. The gene calls are TRBV7-2 and TRBJ2-2; D is ambiguous. Germline values: CDR1 SGHTA, CDR2 FQGNSA. Between the trimmed V and J ends, which lost 1 base and 4 bases, there was a span of 7 bases. The CDR3 runs to 14 residues. The CDR3 loop is CASSLGPGTGELFF. The CDR3 region has the DNA TGTGCCAGCAGCTTAGGGCCGGGCACCGGGGAGCTGTTTTTT.

This clonotype was observed at least ten times. The V call is TRBV10-3, the J call TRBJ2-5; D remains ambiguous. CDR3 length: 11 amino acids. From germline, CDR1 is ENHRY and CDR2 SYGVKD. The ends were cut back, 0 bases at V and 10 bases at J, with 6 bases in the middle. The CDR3 spells CAISESVDQYF. The CDR3 nucleotides are TGTGCCATCAGTGAGTCGGTGGACCAGTACTTC.

This clonotype was detected a few times. This sequence joins TRBV19 and TRBJ2-7; possible D gene TRBD2, 5 bases. Per germline, CDR1 LNHDA and CDR2 SQIVND (reference sequence). Trimming shortened V by 11 bases and J by 6 bases, and 14 bases separated the two germline ends. The CDR3 contains 11 residues. The CDR3 coding sequence is TGTGCCCCGGGGTGGGCCGGCGAGCAGTACTTC. Encoded protein: CAPGWAGEQYF.

This clonotype was seen ten or more times. The chain joins TRBV7-9 to TRBJ2-2, with 8 bases aligning to TRBD1. The CDR3 extends over 15 amino acids. Germline CDR1 SEHNR, CDR2 FQNEAQ (reference sequence). V was clipped by 6 bases and J by 1 base; unmatched bases: 4. DNA of the CDR3: TGTGCCAGCAGAACCGGGACAGGGAACACCGGGGAGCTGTTTTTT. This sequence encodes CASRTGTGNTGELFF.

Notes on this clonotype: This clone may be a read error of a much larger clone one base away. The CDR3 nucleotides are TGTGTCACCAGTGATCGACACCGACAGGGGGATTTCTACGAGCAGTACTTC. This codes for CVTSDRHRQGDFYEQYF. The chain has TRBV24-1 and TRBJ2-7, with TRBD1 matching 9 bases. Per the germline V gene, CDR1 is KGHDR and CDR2 is SFDVKD. The CDR3 length is 17 residues.

This clonotype was detected many times. This rearrangement joins TRBV10-2 to TRBJ2-7; no reliable D call. The V end lost 3 bases, the J end lost 2 bases, and 11 bases lay between the germline ends. The CDR3 is made up of 14 amino acids. Germline assignment: CDR1 WSHSY and CDR2 SAAADI. In nucleotides, the CDR3 is TGCGCCAGCAGTGAAAAAAAGGAAGCCTACGAGCAGTACTTC. This translates into CASSEKKEAYEQYF.